This TCR beta chain was sequenced during a study of regulatory T cells in long-lasting Graves disease. Study results and limitations: Researchers examined only peripheral blood and not thyroid tissue.

Building the TCR beta libraries relied on iRepertoire HTBI primers, and CDR3 regions underwent Arm-PCR. Authors' analysis steps: Overall, samples carried approximately 60 TRBV and some 15 TRBJ segments. TCRdb re-derived calls from the multiplex PCR reads in MiXCR, one entry per CDR3 protein. TCRdb, rather than the study authors, made the V and J calls. Of approximately 350,000 distinct CDR3 sequences listed, approximately 12% are singletons. Time point given: newly diagnosed GD, antithyroid drugs for less than 3 months. PBMC-extracted RNA yielded the TCR library. Comments on this clonotype: The antigen remains unidentified.

These data also featured in a second study, about T cells in Graves' hyperthyroidism and ophthalmopathy.

The sample consisted of peripheral blood mononuclear cells (PBMCs), taken at new diagnosis, from a patient treated with antithyroid drugs. The sequence was obtained from a woman aged 18-29 years with Graves disease.

This CDR3 is CATSRDPAGTTYGYTF. The CDR3 DNA is TGTGCCACCAGCAGAGATCCGGCAGGAACCACCTATGGCTACACCTTC. The rearrangement uses TRBV15 and TRBJ1-2; no definite D call. CDR1 LNHNV and CDR2 YYDKDF come from the germline V gene (reference sequence). V was trimmed by 0 bases and J by 4 bases, leaving 15 bases between them. CDR3 length: 16 residues.